The 8 T cell receptor beta chains in this list originate from one sample, sequenced in a study of blood T cell repertoires in COVID-19. Some clones are missing from TCRdb's copy, which holds only in-frame ones; the method was immunoSEQ multiplex PCR. The sample includes some 200,000 clones, 70% to 90% of them seen just once. Material: peripheral blood. The receptors come from a man in his fifties or sixties with active or convalescent COVID-19.

The chain has TRBV6-1 and TRBJ1-6, with 7 nucleotides matching TRBD1. CDR1 is MNHNS, CDR2 SASEGT, per germline. The CDR3 loop spans 16 amino acids. J lost 7 bases, V lost 0 bases, and 6 bases had no gene match. CDR3 region: CASSEASNRGNSPLHF. For the CDR3, the DNA is TGTGCCAGCAGTGAAGCATCCAACAGGGGCAATTCACCCCTCCACTTT.

The chain carries TRBV11-2 and TRBJ1-1, with 10 positions matching TRBD1. This CDR3 is built from 15 residues. The J segment lost 5 bases and the V segment lost 8 bases, leaving 11 bases of the junction unmatched. Germline V gene lookup returns CDR1 SGHAT and CDR2 FQNNGV. In nucleotides, the CDR3 is TGTGCCAGCTCGAAAACCGGGACAGGGGAGACTGAAGCTTTCTTT. This translates into CASSKTGTGETEAFF.

The chain combines TRBV19 with TRBJ1-6; D is unclear. The ends were cut back, 6 bases at V and 0 bases at J, with 15 bases in the middle. The CDR3 length is 17 residues. Germline CDR1 LNHDA, CDR2 SQIVND (reference sequence). CDR3 DNA sequence: TGTGCCAGTAGGACTACAGAGTCAGGCTCCTATAATTCACCCCTCCACTTT. This translates into CASRTTESGSYNSPLHF.

The chain combines TRBV14 with TRBJ1-2; D unclear. The V gene lost 4 bases and the J gene lost 4 bases, with 10 bases spanning the gap. The CDR3 runs to 13 residues. Per the germline V gene, CDR1 is SGHDN and CDR2 is FVKESK. The CDR3 DNA sequence: TGTGCCAGCAGCCCGGTACGAGGCTATGGCTACACCTTC. It is translated as CASSPVRGYGYTF.

This chain connects TRBV2 to TRBJ1-2; 11 nucleotides align to TRBD1. Trimming at V came to 8 bases and at J to 2 bases, leaving 4 bases not matched to a gene. CDR3 size: 14 residues. The germline V gene encodes CDR1 SNHLY and CDR2 FYNNEI. The CDR3 here is CASLGDRGNYGYTF. The CDR3, as DNA: TGTGCCAGCCTCGGGGACAGGGGGAACTATGGCTACACCTTC.

The chain is built from TRBV5-5 and TRBJ2-3, with 10 bases fitting TRBD2. The CDR3 runs 15 residues. V trimming: 3 bases; J trimming: 6 bases; junction bases outside the gene matches: 7. CDR1 is SGHKS, CDR2 YYEKEE, per germline (reference sequence). The CDR3 nucleotides read TGTGCCAGCAGCTGGACCGGGACTAGCGTGGATACGCAGTATTTT. It yields the protein CASSWTGTSVDTQYF. The variable domain in full, completed from reference TRBV5-5 and TRBJ2-3, reads DAGVTQSPTHLIKTRGQQVTLRCSPISGHKSVSWYQQVLGQGPQFIFQYYEKEERGRGNFPDRFSARQFPNYSSELNVNALLLGDSALYLCASSWTGTSVDTQYFGPGTRLTVL.

CDR3 residues: CASSLAVNTMGYTF. Written as DNA, the CDR3 is TGTGCCAGCAGCTTAGCCGTCAATACTATGGGCTACACCTTC. The chain recombines TRBV7-9 with TRBJ1-2; unclear D gene. The germline CDR1 and CDR2 sequences are SEHNR and FQNEAQ (reference sequence). V lost 0 bases, J lost 8 bases, and 13 bases lay in between. This CDR3 has 14 amino acids. Full variable domain (remainder filled in from reference TRBV7-9 and TRBJ1-2): DTGVSQNPRHKITKRGQNVTFRCDPISEHNRLYWYRQTLGQGPEFLTYFQNEAQLEKSRLLSDRFSAERPKGSFSTLEIQRTEQGDSAMYLCASSLAVNTMGYTFGSGTRLTVV.

The chain employs TRBV2 and TRBJ2-1; 7 positions agree with TRBD1. V trimming: 4 bases; J trimming: 5 bases; junction bases outside the gene matches: 2. Germline lookup yields CDR1 SNHLY and CDR2 FYNNEI. The CDR3 consists of 13 residues. CDR3 bases: TGTGCCAGCAGTGTCGACAGGGACAATGAGCAGTTCTTC. The encoded protein is CASSVDRDNEQFF.